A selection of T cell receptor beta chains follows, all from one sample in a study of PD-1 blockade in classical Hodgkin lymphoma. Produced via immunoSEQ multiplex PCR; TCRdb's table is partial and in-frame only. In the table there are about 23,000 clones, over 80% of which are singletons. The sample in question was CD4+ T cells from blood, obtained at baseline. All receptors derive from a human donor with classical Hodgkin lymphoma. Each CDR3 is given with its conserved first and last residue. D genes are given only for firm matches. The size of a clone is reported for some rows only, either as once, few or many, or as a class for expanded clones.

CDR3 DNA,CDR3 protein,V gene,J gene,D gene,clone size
TGTGCCAGCAGCTTGGGGACAGGGGCCAAGCAAGAGACCCAGTACTTC,CASSLGTGAKQETQYF,TRBV7-9,TRBJ2-5,TRBD1,.
TGTGCCAGCAGCGGGACAGGGTATGAAGCTTTCTTT,CASSGTGYEAFF,TRBV28,TRBJ1-1,TRBD1,.
TGCGCCAGCAGCTTATTAACAGACACTGAAGCTTTCTTT,CASSLLTDTEAFF,TRBV5-1,TRBJ1-1,.,.
TGTGCCAGCAGTTTTACAGGGGAAACTGAAGCTTTCTTT,CASSFTGETEAFF,TRBV6-5,TRBJ1-1,TRBD1,.
TGCGCCAGCATGCCGGACAGTCCCTACAATGAGCAGTTCTTC,CASMPDSPYNEQFF,TRBV5-1,TRBJ2-1,.,.
TGTGCCAGCAGCTTAGGCGGACAGATCTACAATGAGCAGTTCTTC,CASSLGGQIYNEQFF,TRBV7-2,TRBJ2-1,.,once
TGTGCCAGCAGTAATCCAGAGGGGGTGCATGGCTACACCTTC,CASSNPEGVHGYTF,TRBV2,TRBJ1-2,.,once
TGTGCCATTTCCGCCATCCGGGAAGAAAAACTGTTTTTT,CAISAIREEKLFF,TRBV10-3,TRBJ1-4,.,once
TGTGCCAGCAGTGAAGGGGCAGGGGTGGGGGAGACCCAGTACTTC,CASSEGAGVGETQYF,TRBV6-1,TRBJ2-5,.,.
TGTGCCAGCAGCTCCGAGGGACCGAACTATGGCTACACCTTC,CASSSEGPNYGYTF,TRBV11-3,TRBJ1-2,.,.
TGTGCCATCAGTGACCAGGGAACCATTCAGTACTTC,CAISDQGTIQYF,TRBV10-3,TRBJ2-4,.,few
TGCGCCAGCAGCCAGGACACAGGGGAAAATCAGCCCCAGCATTTT,CASSQDTGENQPQHF,TRBV4-3,TRBJ1-5,TRBD1,.
TGTGCCAGCAGCTCCCGTGGGGGGGCCAACGTCCTGACTTTC,CASSSRGGANVLTF,TRBV7-2,TRBJ2-6,.,.
TGTGCCAGCAGTGGATTCCCTCGGGAGACCCAGTACTTC,CASSGFPRETQYF,TRBV2,TRBJ2-5,.,.
TGTGCCAGCAGCTTTCGGGGGGCAGGCGGGGAGCTGTTTTTT,CASSFRGAGGELFF,TRBV7-2,TRBJ2-2,.,few
TGTGCCAGCAGCTTAATGGGACAGGAATATGGCTACACCTTC,CASSLMGQEYGYTF,TRBV7-2,TRBJ1-2,TRBD1,.
TGTGCCAGCAGCTTCGGGACAGGGCCGTACGAGCAGTACTTC,CASSFGTGPYEQYF,TRBV7-9,TRBJ2-7,TRBD1,few
TGTGCCAGTAGTTTCCAGGGTGGCACTTGGTACGAGCAGTACTTC,CASSFQGGTWYEQYF,TRBV19,TRBJ2-7,.,.
TGTGCCAGCAGCTCTCAGGGGGCTAACCAGCCCCAGCATTTT,CASSSQGANQPQHF,TRBV7-2,TRBJ1-5,TRBD1,.
TGTGCCTGGGACCGGGACGTGGGAACTGAAGCTTTCTTT,CAWDRDVGTEAFF,TRBV30,TRBJ1-1,.,.
TGTGCCAGCAGCTGGTGGGGGGGCACTGAAGCTTTCTTT,CASSWWGGTEAFF,TRBV5-6,TRBJ1-1,.,.